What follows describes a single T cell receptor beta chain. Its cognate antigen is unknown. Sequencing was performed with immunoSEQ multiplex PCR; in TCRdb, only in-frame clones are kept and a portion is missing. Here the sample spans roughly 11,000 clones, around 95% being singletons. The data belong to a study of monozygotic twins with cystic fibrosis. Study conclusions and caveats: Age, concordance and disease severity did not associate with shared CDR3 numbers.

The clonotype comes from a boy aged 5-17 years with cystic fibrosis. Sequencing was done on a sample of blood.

The CDR3 bases are TGCGCCAGCAGCCAAGGGGACACATTCCTCTATGGCTACACCTTC. Protein product: CASSQGDTFLYGYTF. The V and J genes are TRBV4-3 and TRBJ1-2, with D possibly TRBD1 on 6 matching bases. The CDR3 contains 15 residues. The V end was cut by 1 base, the J end by 4 bases, with 13 bases between. The germline gives CDR1 LGHNA, CDR2 YSLEER.